Described below is a single T cell receptor beta chain sequence and its context. Clones were read by immunoSEQ multiplex PCR, and TCRdb kept only the in-frame ones, dropping some. This repertoire shows some 13,000 clones, approximately 91% found once; its top ten account for over 1.5%. This sample was taken from a study of T cells in narcolepsy. The receptor comes from a human donor with narcolepsy. Sequencing used CD45RA- memory CD4+ T cells from PBMCs.

Written as DNA, the CDR3 is TGTGCCAGCAGCCAAGGGACATACTCTGGAAACACCATATATTTT. Translating gives CASSQGTYSGNTIYF. This chain links TRBV28 with TRBJ1-3; possible D gene TRBD1, 6 bases. The CDR3 loop spans 15 amino acids. Trimming removed 6 bases from V and 0 bases from J, with 12 bases in between. Germline V lookup: CDR1 MDHEN, CDR2 SYDVKM.